This T cell receptor (beta chain) was profiled in a study of coeliac disease (dated by TCRdb to 2021 to 2024). For context, the study as a whole: Coeliac patients were categorised as having newly diagnosed active disease, refractory coeliac disease type I, or disease controlled by a gluten-free diet. The full study included some 30 patients: around 22 with serologically confirmed coeliac disease and 8 controls with non-small intestinal disorders. TRB sequencing succeeded for samples from 27 subjects, including roughly 23 paired bulk unsorted intraepithelial and lamina propria cell samples. The aim was to characterise TR repertoires of small intestinal T cells in active, refractory type I and gluten-free-diet-treated coeliac disease. Refractory coeliac disease type I was defined as no response to a gluten-free diet for over 12 months, with immunophenotypically normal intraepithelial cells. Because high-resolution HLA typing was not available, biased TRBV7-2 usage was examined as a proof of principle. Small intestinal lymphocyte fractions from coeliac and non-coeliac patients were analysed in the study using next-generation sequencing of rearranged TRB and TRG CDR3 regions.

This clone was found a few times. The antigen this receptor binds is unknown. Base qualities are missing; no much larger clone stands one base away. Cells were frozen in aliquots of around 500,000 in DMSO/FBS in liquid nitrogen, and a single aliquot from each fraction was used for sequencing. Endoscopy and small intestinal biopsy were performed in all 30 patients in the study. Intraepithelial cells were released by stirring biopsies for one hour at 37°C in RPMI containing EGTA, MgCl2 and 1% FBS. Genomic DNA was extracted from frozen unsorted cell fractions using the Qiagen DNeasy blood extraction kit. The CDR3 holds 12 amino acids from the cysteine to the phenylalanine. Solely the CDR3 DNA is kept, with 36 bases framed from the first base. The germline V gene encodes CDR1 MGHDK and CDR2 SYGVNS. V is pared back by 8 bases and J by 3 bases, with 10 bases lying between the germline termini. Library method: the immunoSEQ multiplex PCR assay. In a multiplexed PCR, the TR loci were amplified; reverse primers were designed against J gene segments, whereas forward primers were designed against V gene segments. Amplified CDR3 regions were sequenced on the Illumina HiSeq System. For the original study's pipeline: Closely related reads were merged with a nearest-neighbour algorithm so that PCR and sequencing errors were removed and data were collapsed into unique sequences. Each repertoire was summarised by clonality and by T cell density, with T cell density defined as TR molecules per amount of genomic DNA input. CDR3 amino acid sequences present in at least 80% of unsorted samples were defined as public TRs and were then tested for differential abundance between coeliac and control samples. Differences in clonality and density between disease groups were tested by Kruskal-Wallis tests, followed by Dunn post-tests. TCRdb limited this immuneACCESS table to in-frame rearrangements with V and J called. A share of clones is missing; checked studies link under half to unresolved V genes, and the rest is unexplained. D and trimming come from the DNA, and the V and J calls and clone size come from that table. This sample holds approximately 9,100 clones; less than 75% were observed only once. The ten largest clones take up approximately 9.8% of the sample.

General study outcomes and caveats: The authors judged the approach to be unsuitable for unbiased detection of gliadin-specific T cells, because gliadin-specific T cells are scarce and rarely shared between patients. Separating intraepithelial cells from lamina propria cells did not give high-purity fractions, so cross-contamination between the two compartments may have occurred. Compared with controls, active coeliac intraepithelial and lamina propria samples had TRB and TRG repertoires of lower clonality, which suggests that diverse T cells were recruited. For the most part, TRB repertoires were private, with most amino acid sequences found in only one sample, and V-gene usage showed no significant difference across disease groups.

The sequence was obtained from a woman aged 60-75 years with celiac disease. Input material: intraepithelial lymphocytes from the gut. Per the publication, the cell subset or site label means: intraepithelial cell (IEC) fraction of small intestinal biopsy. The V gene is TRBV25-1 and the J gene is TRBJ2-5; the D gene is possibly TRBD1, with 5 bases matching. CDR3 protein: CASSTTEETQYF. The DNA is as follows: TGTGCCAGCTCCACGACAGAAGAGACCCAGTACTTC.